This T cell receptor (beta chain) was observed in a study of CD4 T cells in relation to SARS-CoV-2 and coronaviruses. Study information: ViraFEST: approximately nine-day antigen culture of PBMCs, then TCR beta CDR3 sequencing.

Sequenced by immunoSEQ multiplex PCR; TCRdb stores in-frame clones only, minus some. The data hold tens of thousands of clones, with under 80% observed a single time. Points on this clone: Its antigen is unidentified.

CD4+ T cells from unexposed donors were obtained before the COVID-19 pandemic (2011-2018). The cells were cultured for under twelve days before CD4+ T cells were isolated. Cells permitting, SARS-CoV-2 S/N and four cold-coronavirus spikes were tested on unexposed-donor CD4+ T cells. The clonotype was recovered from a human donor in good health. The material sequenced was CD4+ T cells from PBMCs, cultured in vitro.

The CDR3 loop reads CASSPPGGSHEQYF. CDR3 DNA sequence: TGCGCCAGCAGCCCTCCTGGAGGGAGCCACGAGCAGTACTTC. This chain links TRBV5-1 with TRBJ2-7; tentative D call: TRBD2 (6 bases). The CDR3 is made up of 14 amino acids. The germline gives CDR1 SGHRS, CDR2 YFSETQ. The V end lost 4 bases, the J end lost 5 bases, and 16 bases lay between the germline ends.